This entry features one T cell receptor (beta chain) sequence. After removal of 2 bases from V and 1 base from J, the junction contained 5 bases not matched to a gene. This CDR3 region has 15 residues. Germline V gene sequence: CDR1 DFQATT, CDR2 SNEGSKA (reference sequence). This record belongs to a study of blood T cells in healthy people across ages. Total RNA extraction produced at least 5.5 micrograms (per sample) for the study. Combining a sample-barcoded 5' primer with a J-beta primer mix, a second PCR ran for about 6 to 11 cycles. TCRdb re-analysed the 5' RACE reads in MiXCR, keeping a single row per CDR3 protein. The sample carries 780,000 or so distinct CDR3 sequences, approximately 25% recorded once. This same sample was also part of a study on T cells of mothers and their children. That publication notes: Overlap measured in related mother-child pairs was slightly, non-significantly higher than in unrelated pairs.

This TCR came from a boy aged 10-17 years in good health. Source material: blood. This chain connects TRBV20-1 to TRBJ2-3; 8 bases align to TRBD2. Here the CDR3 reads CSARTSGLGTDTQYF. CDR3 nucleotides: TGCAGTGCTAGAACTAGCGGATTAGGCACAGATACGCAGTATTTT.